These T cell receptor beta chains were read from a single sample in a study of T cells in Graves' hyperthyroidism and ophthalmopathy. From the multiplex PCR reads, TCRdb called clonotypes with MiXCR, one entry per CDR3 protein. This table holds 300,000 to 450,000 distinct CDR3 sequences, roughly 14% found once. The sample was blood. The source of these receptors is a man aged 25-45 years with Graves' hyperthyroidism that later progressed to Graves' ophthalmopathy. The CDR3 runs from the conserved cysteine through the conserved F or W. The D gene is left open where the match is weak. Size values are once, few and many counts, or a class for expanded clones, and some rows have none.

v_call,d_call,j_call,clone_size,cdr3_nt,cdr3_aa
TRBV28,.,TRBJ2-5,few,TGTGCCAGCAGGCAGGGTGGTAAGACCCAGTACTTC,CASRQGGKTQYF
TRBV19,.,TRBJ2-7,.,TGTGCCAGTAGTTCAATGCCAGGGGTCTCCTACGAGCAGTACTTC,CASSSMPGVSYEQYF
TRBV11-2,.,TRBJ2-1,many,TGTGCCAGCAGCCGAACTTACAATGAGCAGTTCTTC,CASSRTYNEQFF
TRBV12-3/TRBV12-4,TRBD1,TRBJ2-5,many,TGTGCCAGCAGTTTCGACAGGGCGGAGACCCAGTACTTC,CASSFDRAETQYF
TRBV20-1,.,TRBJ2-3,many,TGCAGTGCTAGGAGGACAGTCCGAGATACGCAGTATTTT,CSARRTVRDTQYF
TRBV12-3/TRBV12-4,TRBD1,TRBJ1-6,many,TGTGCCAGCAGTTTAGGGCTAACAGGGGGCAATAATTCACCCCTCCACTTT,CASSLGLTGGNNSPLHF
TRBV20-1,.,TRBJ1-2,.,TGCAGTGCTAGAGTTGGACCTGGCTACACCTTC,CSARVGPGYTF
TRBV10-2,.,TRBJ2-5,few,TGCGCCAGCAGTGAAGGGCAGGGGCCGATACAGTACTTC,CASSEGQGPIQYF
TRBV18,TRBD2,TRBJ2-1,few,TGTGCCAGCTCACCACGGGCGGGGGGGCGATTTGAGCAGTTCTTC,CASSPRAGGRFEQFF
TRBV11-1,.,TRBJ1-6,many,TGTGCCAGCAGCATCCGGGCTAATAATTCACCCCTCCACTTT,CASSIRANNSPLHF
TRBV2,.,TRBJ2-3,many,TGTGCCACGAACGACCGCTACACAGATACGCAGTATTTT,CATNDRYTDTQYF
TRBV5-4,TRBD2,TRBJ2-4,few,TGTGCCAGCACCGAAATCCGGGGGGGGATCGAAAACATTCAGTACTTC,CASTEIRGGIENIQYF
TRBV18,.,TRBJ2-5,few,TGTGCCAGCTCACCAGGAATAGAAGAGACCCAGTACTTC,CASSPGIEETQYF
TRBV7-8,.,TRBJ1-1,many,TGTGCCAGCAGCTCAAACCTGAACACTGAAGCTTTCTTT,CASSSNLNTEAFF
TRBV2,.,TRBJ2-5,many,TGTGCCAGCAGCCGGGGCGGGACAGCCTTAGAGACCCAGTACTTC,CASSRGGTALETQYF
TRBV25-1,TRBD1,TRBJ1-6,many,TGTGCCAGCAGTCCCGGGACAGGGGCCTATAATTCACCCCTCCACTTT,CASSPGTGAYNSPLHF
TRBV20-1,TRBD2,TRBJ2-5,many,TGCAGTGCTAGTAGCGGGGGTGAGGAGACCCAGTACTTC,CSASSGGEETQYF
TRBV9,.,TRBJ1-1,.,TGTGCCAGCAGCGTAGGATTAGGGAGGGAACGGGGCACTGAAGCTTTCTTT,CASSVGLGRERGTEAFF
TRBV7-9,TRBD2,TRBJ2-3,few,TGTGCCAGCAGGCTAACTAGCGGGGGCACAGATACGCAGTATTTT,CASRLTSGGTDTQYF
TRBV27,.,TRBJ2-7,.,TGTGCCAGCAATTCCCTCAGTCACGAGCAGTACTTC,CASNSLSHEQYF
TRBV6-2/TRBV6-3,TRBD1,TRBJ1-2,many,TGTGCCAGCAGGCCCACCCGGGACAGGGCCCTCTATGGCTACACCTTC,CASRPTRDRALYGYTF
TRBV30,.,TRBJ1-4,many,TGTGCCTGGAGTCCTGGGAGGAATGAAAAACTGTTTTTT,CAWSPGRNEKLFF
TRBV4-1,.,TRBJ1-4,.,TGCGCCAGCAGCCAAGTAGCGGAGACTGACGAAAAACTGTTTTTT,CASSQVAETDEKLFF
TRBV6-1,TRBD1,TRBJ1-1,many,TGTGCCAGCAGTGAATCGACAGGGGCGGACACTGAAGCTTTCTTT,CASSESTGADTEAFF
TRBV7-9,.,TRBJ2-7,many,TGTGCCAGCAGCTTAGGATCGCTGGGCCCCTCCTACGAGCAGTACTTC,CASSLGSLGPSYEQYF
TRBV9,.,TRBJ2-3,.,TGTGCCAGCAGCGTAGGGGTGGGCCAGGCCGCGGATACGCAGTATTTT,CASSVGVGQAADTQYF
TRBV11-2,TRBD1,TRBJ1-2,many,TGTGCCAGCAGCTTAGGGGGACAGGGGTTGGCTAACTATGGCTACACCTTC,CASSLGGQGLANYGYTF
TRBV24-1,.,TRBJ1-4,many,TGTGCCACCAGTGATCCGGGACTTGGTGAAAAACTGTTTTTT,CATSDPGLGEKLFF
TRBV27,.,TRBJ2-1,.,TGTGCCAGCACCTCCCCAGCGGGTTTAACTTACAATGAGCAGTTCTTC,CASTSPAGLTYNEQFF
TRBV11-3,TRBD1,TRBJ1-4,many,TGTGCCAGCAGCCGACAGGGGGAAAAACTGTTTTTT,CASSRQGEKLFF
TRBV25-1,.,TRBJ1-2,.,TGTGCCAGCAGTGACGACGGGAACGATTATGGCTACACCTTC,CASSDDGNDYGYTF
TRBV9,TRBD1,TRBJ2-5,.,TGTGCCAGCAGCGTAGGGACAGGGGGCATTCAAGAGACCCAGTACTTC,CASSVGTGGIQETQYF
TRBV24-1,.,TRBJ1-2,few,TGTGCCACCAGTGATTTAAACAGAAACTATGGCTACACCTTC,CATSDLNRNYGYTF
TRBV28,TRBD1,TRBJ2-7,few,TGTGCCAGCAGGACAGGGAATTTAGTGCAGTACTTC,CASRTGNLVQYF
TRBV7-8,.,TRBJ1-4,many,TGTGCCAGCAGCCCAAGGGCTTGGACTAATGAAAAACTGTTTTTT,CASSPRAWTNEKLFF
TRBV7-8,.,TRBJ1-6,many,TGTGCCAGCAGCTTAAGGGCGGACGGTAATTCACCCCTCCACTTT,CASSLRADGNSPLHF
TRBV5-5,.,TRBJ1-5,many,TGTGCCAGCAGCGAATTATTGGGGGTGGGTCAGCCCCAGCATTTT,CASSELLGVGQPQHF
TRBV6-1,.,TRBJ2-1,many,TGTGCCAGCACCAGGGACCTGGATGAGCAGTTCTTC,CASTRDLDEQFF
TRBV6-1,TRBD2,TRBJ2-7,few,TGTGCCAGCAGCCCCTTAGCGGGGGGGCCCCTCGAGCAGTACTTC,CASSPLAGGPLEQYF
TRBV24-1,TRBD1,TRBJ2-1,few,TGTGCCACCAGTGATCCCGGGACAGGGGGCGACTCCTACAATGAGCAGTTCTTC,CATSDPGTGGDSYNEQFF
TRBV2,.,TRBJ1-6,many,TGTGCCAGCAGTGACAGGGTTTCGAATTCACCCCTCCACTTT,CASSDRVSNSPLHF
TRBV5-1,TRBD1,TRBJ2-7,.,TGCGCCAGCAAGGGACAGGACGAAGGAAAAACCTACGAGCAGTACTTC,CASKGQDEGKTYEQYF
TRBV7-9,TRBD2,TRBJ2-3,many,TGTGCCAGCATCATGACCCGCGGGGGGGCTGATACGCAGTATTTT,CASIMTRGGADTQYF
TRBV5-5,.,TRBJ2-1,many,TGTGCCAGCAGCTTTTCAATCGGGAATGAGCAGTTCTTC,CASSFSIGNEQFF
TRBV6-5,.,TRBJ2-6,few,TGTGCCAGCAGTTACTCGGGGGGCTCTGGGGCCAACGTCCTGACTTTC,CASSYSGGSGANVLTF
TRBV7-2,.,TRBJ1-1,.,TGTGCCAGCAGCTTCCAGGTCTCTGAAGCTTTCTTT,CASSFQVSEAFF
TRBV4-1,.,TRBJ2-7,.,TGCGCCAGCAGCCAAGATCTATACTACGAGCAGTACTTC,CASSQDLYYEQYF
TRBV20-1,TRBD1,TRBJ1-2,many,TGCAGTGCTACGACCCGGGACAGGGGGCGCCCCGACTATGGCTACACCTTC,CSATTRDRGRPDYGYTF
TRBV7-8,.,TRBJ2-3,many,TGTGCCAGCAGCTTAGTTGCGGGTTGGGGAGATACGCAGTATTTT,CASSLVAGWGDTQYF
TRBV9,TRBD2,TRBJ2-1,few,TGTGCCAGCAGCGTGGCGGGGGGCGGCTACAATGAGCAGTTCTTC,CASSVAGGGYNEQFF
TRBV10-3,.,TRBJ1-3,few,TGTGCCATCACGGGAGGGATATCTGGAAACACCATATATTTT,CAITGGISGNTIYF
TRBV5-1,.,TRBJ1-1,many,TGCGCCAGCCACGGTTACGGGCTTAACACTGAAGCTTTCTTT,CASHGYGLNTEAFF
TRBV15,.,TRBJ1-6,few,TGTGCCACCAGCACCGACCGGCAAGGGAATTCACCCCTCCACTTT,CATSTDRQGNSPLHF
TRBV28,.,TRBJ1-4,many,TGTGCCAGCAGTATGACGGAAAAACTGTTTTTT,CASSMTEKLFF
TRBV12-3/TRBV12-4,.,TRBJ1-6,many,TGTGCCAGCAGTTTAGACAGCAAGAATTCACCCCTCCACTTT,CASSLDSKNSPLHF